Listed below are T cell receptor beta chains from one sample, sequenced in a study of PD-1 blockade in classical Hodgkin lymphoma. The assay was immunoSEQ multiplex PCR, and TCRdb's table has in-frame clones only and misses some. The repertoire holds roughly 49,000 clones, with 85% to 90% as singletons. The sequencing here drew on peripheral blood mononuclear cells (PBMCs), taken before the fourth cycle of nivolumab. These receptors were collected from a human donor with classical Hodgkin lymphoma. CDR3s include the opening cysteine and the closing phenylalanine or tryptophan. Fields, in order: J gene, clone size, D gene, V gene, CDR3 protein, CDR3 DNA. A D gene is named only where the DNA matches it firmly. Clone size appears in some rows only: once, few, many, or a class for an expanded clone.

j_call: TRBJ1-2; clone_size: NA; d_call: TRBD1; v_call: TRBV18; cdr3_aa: CASSPGQGANYGYTF; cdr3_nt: TGTGCCAGCTCACCAGGACAGGGGGCGAACTATGGCTACACCTTC
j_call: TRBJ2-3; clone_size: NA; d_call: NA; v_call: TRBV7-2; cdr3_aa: CASSQTTDTQYF; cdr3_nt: TGTGCCAGCAGCCAAACCACAGATACGCAGTATTTT
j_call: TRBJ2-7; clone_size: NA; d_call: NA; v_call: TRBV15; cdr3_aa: CATSRYQGGGSYEQYF; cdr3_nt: TGTGCCACCAGCAGGTACCAGGGAGGGGGCTCCTACGAGCAGTACTTC
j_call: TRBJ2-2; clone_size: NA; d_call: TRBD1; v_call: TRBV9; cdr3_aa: CASSVDAGGIRELFF; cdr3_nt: TGTGCCAGCAGCGTAGACGCAGGGGGAATCCGGGAGCTGTTTTTT
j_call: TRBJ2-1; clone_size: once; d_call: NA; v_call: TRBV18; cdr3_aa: CASSPIALEQFF; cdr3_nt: TGTGCCAGCTCACCTATTGCCCTAGAGCAGTTCTTC
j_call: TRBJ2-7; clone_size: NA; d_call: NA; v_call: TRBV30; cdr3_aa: CAWSKSYEQYF; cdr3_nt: TGTGCCTGGAGTAAAAGCTACGAGCAGTACTTC
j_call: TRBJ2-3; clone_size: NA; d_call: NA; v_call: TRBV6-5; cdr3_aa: CASTEGRNFGTQYF; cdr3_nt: TGTGCCAGCACCGAGGGACGGAACTTCGGTACGCAGTATTTT
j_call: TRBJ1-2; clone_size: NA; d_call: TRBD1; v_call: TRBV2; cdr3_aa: CASSIGTGVRGYTF; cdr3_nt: TGTGCCAGCAGTATCGGGACAGGGGTGCGAGGCTACACCTTC
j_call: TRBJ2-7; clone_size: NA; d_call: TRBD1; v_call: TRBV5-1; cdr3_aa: CASSLGTGNYEQYF; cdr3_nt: TGCGCCAGCAGCTTGGGGACAGGGAATTACGAGCAGTACTTC
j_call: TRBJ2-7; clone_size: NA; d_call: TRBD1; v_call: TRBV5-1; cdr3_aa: CASSLNPGTGGAYEQYF; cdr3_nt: TGCGCCAGCAGCCTGAACCCGGGGACAGGGGGCGCCTACGAGCAGTACTTC
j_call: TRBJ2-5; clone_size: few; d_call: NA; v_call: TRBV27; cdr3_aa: CASSLLGGEETQYF; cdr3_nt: TGTGCCAGCAGTTTATTAGGGGGGGAAGAGACCCAGTACTTC
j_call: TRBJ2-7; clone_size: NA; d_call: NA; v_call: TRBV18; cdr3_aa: CASSPASGYEQYF; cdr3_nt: TGTGCCAGCTCCCCGGCATCTGGCTACGAGCAGTACTTC
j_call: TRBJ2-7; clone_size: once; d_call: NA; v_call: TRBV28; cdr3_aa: CASSLPPTGSYEQYF; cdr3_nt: TGTGCCAGCAGTTTACCCCCGACAGGCTCCTACGAGCAGTACTTC
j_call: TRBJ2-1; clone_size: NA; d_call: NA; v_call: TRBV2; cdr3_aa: CATGLYEQFF; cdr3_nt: TGTGCCACGGGCCTCTATGAGCAGTTCTTC
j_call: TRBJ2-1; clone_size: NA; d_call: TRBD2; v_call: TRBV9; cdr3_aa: CASSVRAGSESEQFF; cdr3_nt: TGTGCCAGCAGCGTACGAGCGGGATCGGAGAGTGAGCAGTTCTTC
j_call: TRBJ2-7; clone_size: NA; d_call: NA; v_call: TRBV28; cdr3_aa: CASSFGRTYEQYF; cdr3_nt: TGTGCCAGCAGTTTTGGCCGTACCTACGAGCAGTACTTC
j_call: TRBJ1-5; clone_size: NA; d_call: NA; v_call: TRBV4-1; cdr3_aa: CASSQGTRTDSNQPQHF; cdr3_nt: TGCGCCAGCAGCCAAGGAACCAGGACAGACAGCAATCAGCCCCAGCATTTT
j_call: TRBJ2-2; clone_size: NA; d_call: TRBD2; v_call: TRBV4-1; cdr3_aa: CASSQEYAGGFTGELFF; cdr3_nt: TGCGCCAGCAGCCAAGAGTATGCGGGAGGGTTCACCGGGGAGCTGTTTTTT
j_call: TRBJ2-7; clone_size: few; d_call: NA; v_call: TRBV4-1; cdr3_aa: CASSQQGNGSYEQYF; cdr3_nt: TGCGCCAGCAGCCAACAGGGAAACGGCTCCTACGAGCAGTACTTC
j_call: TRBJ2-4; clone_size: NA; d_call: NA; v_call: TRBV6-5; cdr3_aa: CASSSAVLAKNIQYF; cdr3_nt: TGTGCCAGCAGTTCAGCGGTCTTAGCCAAAAACATTCAGTACTTC
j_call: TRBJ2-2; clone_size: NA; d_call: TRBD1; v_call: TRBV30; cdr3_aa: CAWSLTGGTGELFF; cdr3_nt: TGTGCCTGGAGTTTAACAGGGGGCACCGGGGAGCTGTTTTTT
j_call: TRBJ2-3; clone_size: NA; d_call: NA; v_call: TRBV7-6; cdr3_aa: CASSLPGRLTDTQYF; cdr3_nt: TGTGCCAGCAGCCTCCCGGGGCGGTTAACAGATACGCAGTATTTT
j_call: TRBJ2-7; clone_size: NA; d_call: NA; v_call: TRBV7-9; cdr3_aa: CASSTGWGGLNEQYF; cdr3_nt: TGTGCCAGCAGTACTGGCTGGGGCGGACTGAACGAGCAGTACTTC
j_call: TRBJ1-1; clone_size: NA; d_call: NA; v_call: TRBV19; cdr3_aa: CASKWGTSTGTEAFF; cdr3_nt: TGTGCCAGTAAGTGGGGGACCTCAACGGGCACTGAAGCTTTCTTT